Following are 21 T cell receptor beta chains from one sample sequenced in a study of cytomegalovirus exposure and HLA in healthy donors. PCR primers comprised 60 Vbeta and 13 Jbeta primers. Profiled with immunoSEQ multiplex PCR; TCRdb holds only in-frame clones, not every one. Among roughly 200,000 clones, 70% to 85% were seen once, and the ten largest hold 0.69%. Sequencing was done on a sample of PBMCs. The receptors were sampled from a woman aged 40 to 50 in good health and CMV-seronegative.

The chain has TRBV7-8 and TRBJ1-1; possibly TRBD1 for D (6 bases). Germline V lookup: CDR1 SGHVS, CDR2 FQNEAQ. The CDR3 consists of 13 residues. V lost 3 bases to trimming and J lost 3 bases, with 8 bases between them. CDR3 protein: CASSFSGDTEAFF. The CDR3 DNA sequence: TGTGCCAGCAGCTTCTCAGGGGACACTGAAGCTTTCTTT. Full variable domain (outside the CDR3, taken from reference TRBV7-8 and TRBJ1-1): GAGVSQSPRYKVAKRGQDVALRCDPISGHVSLFWYQQALGQGPEFLTYFQNEAQLDKSGLPSDRFFAERPEGSVSTLKIQRTQQEDSAVYLCASSFSGDTEAFFGQGTRLTVV.

V is TRBV19 and J is TRBJ1-4, with D maybe TRBD1 (5 bases). The CDR3 is 15 amino acids. The germline CDR1 and CDR2 sequences are LNHDA and SQIVND (reference sequence). Trimming took off 9 bases at V and 0 bases at J, with 14 bases between the two ends. The CDR3 protein is CASKDRSPTNEKLFF. The CDR3 DNA reads as TGTGCCAGCAAAGACAGATCCCCAACTAATGAAAAACTGTTTTTT.

V usage is TRBV7-2 and J usage is TRBJ2-1, with 10 bases aligning to TRBD1. Germline CDR1 and CDR2: SGHTA and FQGNSA. The CDR3 runs 16 residues. V dropped 6 bases and J dropped 7; count of bases not matched to a gene: 12. The CDR3 reads CASRPPGDRGRNEQFF. CDR3 DNA: TGTGCCAGCAGGCCTCCGGGGGACAGGGGTAGGAATGAGCAGTTCTTC.

This clone was seen just once. The V gene is TRBV7-9, the J gene TRBJ2-7; D remains unclear. Germline-derived CDR1 and CDR2 are SEHNR and FQNEAQ (reference sequence). The V and J ends lost 1 base and 5 bases respectively, with 9 bases between them. The CDR3 is made up of 13 amino acids. This CDR3 is CASSLDATNEQYF. The CDR3, as DNA: TGTGCCAGCAGCTTAGACGCTACTAACGAGCAGTACTTC.

The V call is TRBV11-3, the J call TRBJ2-5; 10 bases map to TRBD2. The CDR3 loop spans 16 amino acids. Germline CDR1 is SGHNT and CDR2 is YENEEA. V lost 1 base and J lost 5; bases outside the gene matches: 7. CDR3 coding DNA: TGTGCCAGCAGCTTAGGTGGACTAGCGGTGTTGGAGACCCAGTACTTC. Translating gives CASSLGGLAVLETQYF.

This rearrangement joins TRBV7-9 to TRBJ1-2; D not certain. The CDR3 totals 12 residues. The germline CDR1 and CDR2 sequences are SEHNR and FQNEAQ (reference sequence). Trimming took off 7 bases at V and 2 bases at J, with 8 bases between the two ends. CDR3 coding DNA: TGTGCCAGCACCCCAGTCAACTATGGCTACACCTTC. Residues: CASTPVNYGYTF.

The rearrangement links TRBV28 to TRBJ2-4, with D maybe TRBD1 (6 bases). Trimming shortened V by 5 bases and J by 0 bases, and 14 bases separated the two germline ends. The CDR3 is made up of 16 amino acids. Germline assignment: CDR1 MDHEN and CDR2 SYDVKM. The CDR3 reads CASSPGTSLAKNIQYF. The CDR3 DNA is TGTGCCAGCAGTCCCGGGACAAGCCTAGCCAAAAACATTCAGTACTTC.

This chain connects TRBV27 to TRBJ2-1; D may be TRBD1 (6 bases). CDR3 length: 14 residues. Germline CDR1 MNHEY, CDR2 SMNVEV (reference sequence). CDR3 DNA sequence: TGTGTCACAATGGGGGCCTTGAGCTACAATGAGCAGTTCTTC. This translates into CVTMGALSYNEQFF.

V and J are TRBV11-2 and TRBJ2-3; D not certain. V lost 6 bases to trimming and J lost 5 bases, with 9 bases between them. The CDR3 spans 12 residues. Germline CDR1 SGHAT, CDR2 FQNNGV. CDR3 bases: TGTGCCAGCAGACTTAGGAGAGATACGCAGTATTTT. It yields the protein CASRLRRDTQYF.

The V call is TRBV10-3, the J call TRBJ2-1; 9 positions match TRBD1. V was clipped by 6 bases and J by 10 bases; unmatched bases: 10. The CDR3 runs to 14 residues. Germline V gene data show CDR1 as ENHRY and CDR2 as SYGVKD. The CDR3 protein is CAIRVGQGIWEQFF. The CDR3 region has the DNA TGTGCCATCAGGGTTGGACAGGGGATTTGGGAGCAGTTCTTC.

V and J are TRBV5-1 and TRBJ2-7; D ambiguous. This CDR3 contains 13 residues. Trimming removed 1 base from V and 2 bases from J, with 7 bases in between. CDR1 and CDR2 (germline): SGHRS, YFSETQ. The CDR3 reads CASSLTAPYEQYF. The CDR3 nucleotides are TGCGCCAGCAGCTTGACAGCCCCCTACGAGCAGTACTTC.

In DNA, the CDR3 is TGCGCCAGCAGCCAAGAGAACAGGGAAGTCGATGAGCAGTTCTTC. The encoded protein is CASSQENREVDEQFF. The V and J genes are TRBV4-1 and TRBJ2-1; possible D gene TRBD1, 6 bases. Germline loops: CDR1 MGHRA, CDR2 YSYEKL. The V gene lost 0 bases and the J gene lost 8 bases, with 14 bases spanning the gap. CDR3 length: 15 residues.

The chain employs TRBV30 and TRBJ1-2; TRBD1 matches 8 bases. Germline CDR1 GTSNPN, CDR2 SVGIG (reference sequence). The CDR3 is 14 amino acids. V lost 1 base and J lost 0; bases outside the gene matches: 1. CDR3 DNA: TGTGCCTGGAGTGGGGACAGGTCTAACTATGGCTACACCTTC. It codes for CAWSGDRSNYGYTF.

The V call is TRBV4-1, the J call TRBJ2-1; 9 nucleotides match TRBD2. Germline trimming cut 5 bases from V and 4 bases from J; bases unmatched to any gene: 3. Germline V gene sequence: CDR1 MGHRA, CDR2 YSYEKL. The CDR3 loop spans 14 amino acids. As DNA, the CDR3 is TGCGCCAGCAGCTTAGCGGGGGAATACAATGAGCAGTTCTTC. It codes for CASSLAGEYNEQFF.

The rearrangement uses TRBV4-3 and TRBJ2-1, with TRBD1 matching over 9 bases. J was trimmed by 4 bases and V by 7 bases; bases with no gene match: 5. The CDR3 loop spans 14 amino acids. The V gene's germline CDR1 is LGHNA and CDR2 YSLEER. The CDR3 nucleotides are TGCGCCAGCAAGGAGGACAGGGGTTACAATGAGCAGTTCTTC. Translation gives CASKEDRGYNEQFF.

The gene calls are TRBV27 and TRBJ1-1, with D hard to call. Trimming shortened V by 0 bases and J by 7 bases, and 6 bases separated the two germline ends. This CDR3 has 12 residues. The germline gives CDR1 MNHEY, CDR2 SMNVEV (reference sequence). The CDR3 sequence is CASSLSGDEAFF. CDR3 coding DNA: TGTGCCAGCAGTTTATCGGGCGATGAAGCTTTCTTT.

The chain is built from TRBV15 and TRBJ2-1, with 11 bases identical to TRBD1. CDR1 is LNHNV, CDR2 YYDKDF, per germline (reference sequence). After removal of 5 bases from V and 1 base from J, the junction contained 4 bases not matched to a gene. The CDR3 is 16 amino acids. The CDR3 spells CATSGRDRGSYNEQFF. The CDR3 nucleotides are TGTGCCACCAGCGGTAGGGACAGGGGGTCCTACAATGAGCAGTTCTTC. The full variable domain, rest sourced from reference TRBV15 and TRBJ2-1, is DAMVIQNPRYQVTQFGKPVTLSCSQTLNHNVMYWYQQKSSQAPKLLFHYYDKDFNNEADTPDNFQSRRPNTSFCFLDIRSPGLGDTAMYLCATSGRDRGSYNEQFFGPGTRLTVL.

The rearrangement uses TRBV11-2 and TRBJ1-1; 9 nucleotides line up with TRBD1. Germline V CDR1 and CDR2: SGHAT, FQNNGV. The trim removed 5 bases at V and 6 bases at J, leaving 22 bases unmatched. The CDR3 consists of 19 residues. DNA of the CDR3: TGTGCCAGCAGCCAGAACGGGGGACAGGGACGACTAAAGACGGCTGAAGCTTTCTTT. Residues: CASSQNGGQGRLKTAEAFF.

This clone turned up a few times. The chain couples TRBV2 to TRBJ2-7, with 9 bases aligning to TRBD1. With 5 bases clipped from V and 7 bases from J, the junction kept 6 bases outside the gene matches. Germline V gene lookup returns CDR1 SNHLY and CDR2 FYNNEI. This CDR3 region has 13 residues. The CDR3 sequence: CASSIGTGNEQYF. The CDR3 region has the DNA TGTGCCAGCAGTATCGGGACAGGGAATGAGCAGTACTTC.

This clone has just one count. The chain employs TRBV7-2 and TRBJ2-5; D is ambiguous. The ends were cut back, 0 bases at V and 6 bases at J, with 11 bases in the middle. Germline V gene lookup returns CDR1 SGHTA and CDR2 FQGNSA. The CDR3 loop spans 14 amino acids. In DNA form, the CDR3 reads TGTGCCAGCAGCTTAGCCCCGAGCCTGAAGACCCAGTACTTC. Translation: CASSLAPSLKTQYF.

This chain links TRBV19 with TRBJ1-5; D not resolved. This CDR3 region has 14 residues. Germline lookup yields CDR1 LNHDA and CDR2 SQIVND (reference sequence). V was cut by 6 bases and J by 2 bases, with 11 bases left in between. The CDR3 nucleotides read TGTGCCAGTAGCAGTCTCGGGGGCAATCAGCCCCAGCATTTT. This gives the protein CASSSLGGNQPQHF. Full variable domain (outside the CDR3, taken from reference TRBV19 and TRBJ1-5): DGGITQSPKYLFRKEGQNVTLSCEQNLNHDAMYWYRQDPGQGLRLIYYSQIVNDFQKGDIAEGYSVSREKKESFPLTVTSAQKNPTAFYLCASSSLGGNQPQHFGDGTRLSIL.